This entry features one T cell receptor (beta chain) sequence. This clonotype was picked up many times. Its antigen is not yet known. It has no much larger one-base neighbor in the sample; base qualities were not kept. This entry is derived from a study of CD8 T cells in ankylosing spondylitis (TCRdb year 2017). A note on the overall study: To find TCR variants linked to disease, the study profiled T cell receptor beta repertoires in ankylosing spondylitis patients and healthy donors. The whole study cohort included over a hundred healthy donors and 25 ankylosing spondylitis patients. Peripheral blood was sampled, and synovial fluid was also collected from ankylosing spondylitis patients.

V and J are truncated by 4 bases and 2 bases respectively, leaving an intervening sequence of 13 bases. From the germline V gene, CDR1 is SGDLS and CDR2 is YYNGEE. Including the terminal cysteine and phenylalanine, the CDR3 comprises 14 residues. Kept here is only the CDR3 DNA, which spans 42 bases and is read in frame from base 1. Results the study describes overall, beyond this receptor: A TCR beta motif of seven or eight highly homologous amino acid variants appeared characteristic of blood from ankylosing spondylitis patients. Some motif variants had previously been reported in the synovial fluid and blood of reactive arthritis patients, which suggests shared mechanisms of disease initiation. In peripheral blood, the disease-linked clones were found at relatively low frequencies and had a CD8+ phenotype. The disease-linked clones were reported to be significantly enriched in matched synovial fluid samples from ankylosing spondylitis patients.

Sequencing used an Illumina HiSeq 2500. TCR beta libraries were prepared by quantitative 5'-RACE with molecular barcodes. The original methods were these. Disease-linked TCR variants were identified with a new computational method built on a probabilistic model of VDJ rearrangement. The public reads were reanalyzed by TCRdb: fastp trimming at Q25, MiXCR alignment, in-frame beta chains only. Every distinct CDR3 protein forms one entry, paired with its most common genes and DNA. V and J calls and clone size were set by TCRdb, not the authors. The sample table lists about 140,000 distinct CDR3 sequences, 6% to 8% of them with a count of one. The ten biggest clones cover around 11% of the sample.

The V and J genes are TRBV9 and TRBJ2-7; no D segment can be confidently identified. The specimen sequenced was blood, either unsorted or a sorted T cell fraction (not recorded which). The sequence derives from a female donor with ankylosing spondylitis or in good health (not recorded which). The nucleotide sequence is TGTGCCAGCAGCCCCTCGGCAGTCCCCTACGAGCAGTACTTC. The resulting protein is CASSPSAVPYEQYF.